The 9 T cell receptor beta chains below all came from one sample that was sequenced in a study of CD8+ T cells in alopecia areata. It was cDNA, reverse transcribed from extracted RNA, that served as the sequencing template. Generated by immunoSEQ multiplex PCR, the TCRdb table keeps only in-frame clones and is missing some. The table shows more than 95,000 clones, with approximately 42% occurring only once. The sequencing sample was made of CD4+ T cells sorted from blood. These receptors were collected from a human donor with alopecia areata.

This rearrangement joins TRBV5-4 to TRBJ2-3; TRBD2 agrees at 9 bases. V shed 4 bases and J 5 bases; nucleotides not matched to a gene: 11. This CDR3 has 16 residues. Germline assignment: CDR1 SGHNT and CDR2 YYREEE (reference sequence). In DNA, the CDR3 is TGTGCCAGCAGCGCGGCGGTAGCGGGAGCAAGAGATACGCAGTATTTT. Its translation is CASSAAVAGARDTQYF.

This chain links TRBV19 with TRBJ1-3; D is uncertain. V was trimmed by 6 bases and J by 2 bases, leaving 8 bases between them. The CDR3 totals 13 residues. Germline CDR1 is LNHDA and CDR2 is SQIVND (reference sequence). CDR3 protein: CASRMTTGNTIYF. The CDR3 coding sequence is TGTGCCAGTAGGATGACCACTGGAAACACCATATATTTT.

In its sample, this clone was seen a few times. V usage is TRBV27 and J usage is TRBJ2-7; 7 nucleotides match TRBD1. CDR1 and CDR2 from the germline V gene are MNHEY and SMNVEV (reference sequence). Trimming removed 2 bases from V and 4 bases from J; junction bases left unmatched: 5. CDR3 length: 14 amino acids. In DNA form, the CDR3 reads TGTGCCAGCAGTTTAGTACAGGGGCGATACGAGCAGTACTTC. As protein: CASSLVQGRYEQYF.

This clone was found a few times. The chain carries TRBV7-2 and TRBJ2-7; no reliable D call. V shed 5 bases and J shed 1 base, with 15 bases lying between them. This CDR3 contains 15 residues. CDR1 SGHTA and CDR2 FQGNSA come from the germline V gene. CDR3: CASSPNGVQSYEQYF. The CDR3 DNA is TGTGCCAGCAGCCCTAATGGGGTACAGTCCTACGAGCAGTACTTC.

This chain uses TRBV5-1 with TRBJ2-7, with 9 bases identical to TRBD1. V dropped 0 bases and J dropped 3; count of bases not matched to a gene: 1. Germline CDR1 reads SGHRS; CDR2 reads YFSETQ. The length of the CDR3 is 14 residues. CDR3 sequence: CASSLGDRDYEQYF. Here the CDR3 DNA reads TGCGCCAGCAGCTTGGGGGACAGGGACTACGAGCAGTACTTC.

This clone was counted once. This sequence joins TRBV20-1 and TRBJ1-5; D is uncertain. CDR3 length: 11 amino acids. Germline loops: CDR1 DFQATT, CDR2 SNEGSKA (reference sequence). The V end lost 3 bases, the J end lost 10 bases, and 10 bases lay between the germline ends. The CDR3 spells CSASPDIPQHF. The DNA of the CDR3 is TGCAGTGCTAGTCCCGACATACCCCAGCATTTT.

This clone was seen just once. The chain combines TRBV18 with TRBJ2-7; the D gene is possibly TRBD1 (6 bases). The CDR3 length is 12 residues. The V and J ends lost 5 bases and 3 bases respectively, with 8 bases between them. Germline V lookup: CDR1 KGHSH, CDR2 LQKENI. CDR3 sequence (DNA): TGTGCCAGCTCAGGACAGTACTACGAGCAGTACTTC. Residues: CASSGQYYEQYF.

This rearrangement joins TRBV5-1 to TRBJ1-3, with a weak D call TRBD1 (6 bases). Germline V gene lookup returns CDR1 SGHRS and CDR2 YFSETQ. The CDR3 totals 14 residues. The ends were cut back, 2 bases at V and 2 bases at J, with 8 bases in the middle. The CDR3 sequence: CASSLQGTGNTIYF. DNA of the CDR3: TGCGCCAGCAGCTTACAGGGTACTGGAAACACCATATATTTT.

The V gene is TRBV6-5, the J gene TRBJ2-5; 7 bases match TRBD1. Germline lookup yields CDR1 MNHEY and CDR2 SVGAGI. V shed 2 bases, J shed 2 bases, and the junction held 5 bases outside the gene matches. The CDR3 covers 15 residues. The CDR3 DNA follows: TGTGCCAGCAGTTACGGCGACAGGGTACAAGAGACCCAGTACTTC. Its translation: CASSYGDRVQETQYF.